The 18 T cell receptor beta chains presented below share a single source sample, sequenced in a study of blood T cell repertoires in COVID-19. Produced via immunoSEQ multiplex PCR; TCRdb's table is partial and in-frame only. The top ten clones hold around 4.8% of a sample with about 210,000 clones, around 91% of them seen once. Material: peripheral blood. These TCRs come from a middle-aged woman with acute or convalescent COVID-19.

The chain uses TRBV27 and TRBJ1-2; 9 bases match TRBD1. The CDR3 has 15 residues. Trimming removed 0 bases from V and 8 bases from J; junction bases left unmatched: 7. From germline, CDR1 is MNHEY and CDR2 SMNVEV (reference sequence). In DNA, the CDR3 is TGTGCCAGCAGTTTATCGGGACAGGGAAGAAGAGGCTACACCTTC. It encodes CASSLSGQGRRGYTF.

The V and J genes are TRBV4-1 and TRBJ1-2, with D unresolved. Germline-derived CDR1 and CDR2 are MGHRA and YSYEKL. Trimming cost V 0 bases and J 4 bases, with 12 bases left between them. The CDR3 runs 15 residues. The CDR3 nucleotides are TGCGCCAGCAGCCAAGACCCCGACAAGATCTATGGCTACACCTTC. This encodes CASSQDPDKIYGYTF.

This chain joins TRBV10-3 and TRBJ1-1; 8 positions match TRBD1. The CDR3 has 14 residues. CDR1 is ENHRY, CDR2 SYGVKD, per germline. J gave up 8 bases and V 0 bases, and 5 bases lay outside the gene matches. The CDR3 is CAISESPGGGEAFF. The CDR3 DNA sequence: TGTGCCATCAGTGAGTCCCCAGGGGGCGGAGAAGCTTTCTTT.

The chain employs TRBV4-2 and TRBJ1-2; the D is unclear. This CDR3 is 15 amino acids long. In germline, CDR1 is LGHNA, CDR2 YNFKEQ. Trimming took 1 base from V and 0 from J, leaving 9 bases between them. CDR3 region: CASSQGAGSNYGYTF. CDR3 DNA sequence: TGTGCCAGCAGCCAAGGAGCGGGTTCTAACTATGGCTACACCTTC.

CDR3 nucleotide sequence: TGTGCCAGCAGTCGGAGACAGGGCAGGACCGGGGAGCTGTTTTTT. Its protein is CASSRRQGRTGELFF. The genes are TRBV6-5 and TRBJ2-2, with 7 positions matching TRBD1. The CDR3 has 15 residues. The germline V gene has CDR1 MNHEY and CDR2 SVGAGI. Germline trimming cut 5 bases from V and 5 bases from J; bases unmatched to any gene: 8.

The rearrangement uses TRBV19 and TRBJ2-2; 9 positions match TRBD2. The V gene end was trimmed by 2 bases and the J gene end by 1 base; junction bases not matched to a gene: 2. This CDR3 is built from 16 residues. Germline V CDR1 and CDR2: LNHDA, SQIVND (reference sequence). The CDR3: CASSIKAGGNTGELFF. The DNA for the CDR3 is TGTGCCAGTAGTATAAAAGCGGGGGGGAACACCGGGGAGCTGTTTTTT.

The chain is built from TRBV9 and TRBJ1-2; 11 bases line up with TRBD1. V was pared by 3 bases and J by 4 bases, with 8 bases of the junction left unmatched. CDR3 length equals 16 residues. Germline-derived CDR1 and CDR2 are SGDLS and YYNGEE. The CDR3 nucleotides are TGTGCCAGCAGCGGAGACTTTGGGACAGGGGGCTATGGCTACACCTTC. Translated: CASSGDFGTGGYGYTF.

The rearrangement links TRBV10-3 to TRBJ1-3; D gene uncertain. The length of the CDR3 is 13 residues. The germline gives CDR1 ENHRY, CDR2 SYGVKD. V was trimmed by 3 bases and J by 4 bases, leaving 7 bases between them. The CDR3 nucleotides are TGTGCCATCAGTGATAGCTCAGGAAACACCATATATTTT. It codes for CAISDSSGNTIYF.

V usage is TRBV29-1 and J usage is TRBJ1-1; TRBD1 agrees at 7 bases. This CDR3 spans 16 amino acids. Germline assignment: CDR1 SQVTM and CDR2 ANQGSEA. Trimming took 5 bases from V and 1 from J; bases not matched to a gene: 13. The CDR3 DNA sequence: TGCAGCGTTCTAAGTTACCAGACAGGGAGGAACACTGAAGCTTTCTTT. This encodes CSVLSYQTGRNTEAFF.

V gene TRBV11-2 combines with J gene TRBJ1-4, with D perhaps TRBD1 (5 bases). The CDR3 contains 19 residues. Trimming shortened V by 1 base and J by 6 bases, and 24 bases separated the two germline ends. The germline gives CDR1 SGHAT, CDR2 FQNNGV. The CDR3 region is CASSLGPGWGAGLYEKLFF. DNA of the CDR3: TGTGCCAGCAGCTTAGGTCCAGGCTGGGGTGCGGGACTGTATGAAAAACTGTTTTTT.

In this sample, this clone turned up many times. The rearrangement joins TRBV10-3 to TRBJ2-1; 8 positions match TRBD2. V was clipped by 5 bases and J by 10 bases; unmatched bases: 4. Germline assignment: CDR1 ENHRY and CDR2 SYGVKD. The CDR3 is made up of 12 amino acids. The CDR3 loop reads CAISPPSGEQFF. The CDR3 DNA reads as TGTGCCATCAGTCCCCCTAGCGGGGAGCAGTTCTTC.

V and J are TRBV6-5 and TRBJ1-2, with 9 positions matching TRBD1. The junction had 10 bases not matched to a gene; V was cut back by 4 bases and J by 7 bases. Germline CDR1 and CDR2: MNHEY and SVGAGI. The length of the CDR3 is 15 residues. CDR3 DNA: TGTGCCAGCAGTTCCATTACAGGGGGCGCGGTTGGCTACACCTTC. Protein: CASSSITGGAVGYTF.

The genes are TRBV2 and TRBJ2-2; 9 nucleotides match TRBD1. V shed 2 bases, J shed 3 bases, and the junction held 4 bases outside the gene matches. CDR3 size: 16 residues. The germline CDR1 and CDR2 sequences are SNHLY and FYNNEI. This chain's CDR3 is CASSERTGAYTGELFF. The CDR3 nucleotides read TGTGCCAGCAGTGAAAGGACAGGGGCTTACACCGGGGAGCTGTTTTTT.

The J gene is TRBJ2-3, the V gene TRBV11-3; D gene uncertain. The CDR3 has 15 residues. Per the germline V gene, CDR1 is SGHNT and CDR2 is YENEEA. With 1 base removed from V and 0 bases from J, the gap between germline ends came to 8 bases. CDR3 sequence (DNA): TGTGCCAGCAGCTTAGTTGCCGGGAGCACAGATACGCAGTATTTT. Encoded protein: CASSLVAGSTDTQYF. The complete variable domain, with remaining parts taken from reference TRBV11-3 and TRBJ2-3, reads EAGVVQSPRYKIIEKKQPVAFWCNPISGHNTLYWYLQNLGQGPELLIRYENEEAVDDSQLPKDRFSAERLKGVDSTLKIQPAELGDSAVYLCASSLVAGSTDTQYFGPGTRLTVL.

V is TRBV10-3 and J is TRBJ1-2; 12 bases fit TRBD1. This CDR3 has 15 residues. V was pared by 10 bases and J by 6 bases, with 12 bases of the junction left unmatched. Germline CDR1 ENHRY, CDR2 SYGVKD. The CDR3 reads CATIPGQGAQDGYTF. DNA of the CDR3: TGTGCCACCATACCGGGACAGGGGGCGCAGGATGGCTACACCTTC.

This clone was counted a few times. The gene calls are TRBV7-8 and TRBJ1-5; D gene ambiguous. The CDR3 sequence is 15 residues long. The V gene's germline CDR1 is SGHVS and CDR2 FQNEAQ. V lost 0 bases and J 3 bases, leaving 9 bases between the germline ends. CDR3 sequence reads: CASSLASGNNQPQHF. The CDR3 coding sequence is TGTGCCAGCAGCTTAGCAAGCGGTAACAATCAGCCCCAGCATTTT.

This clone appeared once. The chain is built from TRBV7-9 and TRBJ1-1; D gene unclear. The germline V gene encodes CDR1 SEHNR and CDR2 FQNEAQ (reference sequence). The CDR3 is 13 amino acids. The V and J ends lost 2 bases and 1 base respectively, with 5 bases between them. DNA of the CDR3: TGTGCCAGCAGCTTAAGCCAGAACACTGAAGCTTTCTTT. This sequence encodes CASSLSQNTEAFF.

This clone came up once. The chain couples TRBV9 to TRBJ1-4; TRBD1 matches at 11 bases. Trimming took 3 bases from V and 8 from J; bases not matched to a gene: 6. CDR1 is SGDLS and CDR2 is YYNGEE in the germline V gene. The CDR3 is 15 amino acids. CDR3 in DNA: TGTGCCAGCAGCGCCTCCGGGACAGGGGGAGAAAAACTGTTTTTT. Its protein is CASSASGTGGEKLFF.